This TCR beta chain is from a study of blood T cell repertoires in COVID-19. Study context: The United States, Italy and Spain were the sources of the acute and convalescent COVID-19 samples. PBMCs, B-cell-depleted T cells, or T cells were the source of the cDNA or gDNA that made up the material.

Authors' methods: Counts of nucleated cells, estimated from reference gene primer amplification, were obtained. TCRdb's copy holds only in-frame clones and misses some; the assay was immunoSEQ multiplex PCR. That table is the source of V, J and clone size, and D and trimming were worked out from the DNA. The sample lists roughly 330,000 clones, over 80% seen once, with around 9.9% in the top ten. V lost 4 bases and J 3 bases, leaving 14 bases between the germline ends. Germline values: CDR1 SGDLS, CDR2 YYNGEE. CDR3 size: 14 residues. Followed over time, Seattle patients had been enrolled while infection was active.

The rearrangement uses TRBV9 and TRBJ2-7, with D tentatively TRBD1 (6 bases). The receptor's source is a young man with COVID-19, enrolled during active disease. Source material: peripheral blood. CDR3 amino acids: CASSSQGQGYEQYF. The CDR3 nucleotides read TGTGCCAGCAGCTCTCAGGGGCAGGGCTACGAGCAGTACTTC.